This entry concerns a single T cell receptor (beta chain). Its antigen target is currently unknown. One base away there is no much larger clone; base qualities are not given. The cohort consisted of 600 to 700 healthy bone marrow donors. All cohort members were sampled while nominally healthy, although unrecorded immune exposures were likely present. The donor tested CMV seronegative and was one of the 352 seronegative cohort members. A peripheral blood sample was provided by each donor, and peripheral blood mononuclear cells were used for TCR beta sequencing. The Qiagen DNeasy Blood Extraction Kit was used to extract genomic DNA from the blood cell samples. The data were taken from a study of cytomegalovirus exposure and HLA in healthy donors (dated by TCRdb to between 2016 and 2019). A note on the overall study: In an earlier analysis of approximately 500 of the donors, approximately 300 Gb of sequence data and 117 million unique TCR beta sequences from about 179 million T cells were reported. Roughly 320 gigabases of sequencing data and 70 million to 95 million unique TCR sequences made up an early release that covered several hundred HLA-typed donors. Among the approximately 400 genotyped donors, 75% to 90% belonged to the genetic ancestry cluster associated with self-reported Caucasian donors. The study aimed to test whether cataloging public T cell receptors could reveal signatures of past pathogen exposure. The study profiled the T cell repertoires of some 610 subjects by immunosequencing and related them to cytomegalovirus serostatus. Along with the approximately 600-subject first cohort, a separate validation cohort of around 120 different subjects was used. High-throughput TCR immunosequencing, statistical association of individual TCRs with disease status, and machine learning were combined to predict cytomegalovirus infection status. A later analysis re-examined previously published TCR beta repertoires from 500 to 700 donors and added high-resolution HLA genotyping to investigate patterns of TCR occurrence. Rather than drawing on any new phenotypic data, the later analysis identified candidate immune exposures from TCR beta sequences and the way those sequences occurred across donors. To decide whether each TCR beta V gene segment behaved as functional or pseudogenic, an earlier analysis of approximately 600 of the donors relied on high-throughput TCR beta sequencing. Alongside the repertoire data, information on donor age, sex, ethnicity and CMV serostatus was compiled. A later genetic analysis used genome-wide SNP genotypes for about 65% of the 666 donors, treating that subset as a discovery cohort. Every repertoire in the discovery cohort had been generated on one and the same sequencing platform. Class I and class II HLA loci were covered by the typing at four-digit resolution. Typing coverage varied by locus: roughly 620-640 donors for A, B, C, DRB1 and DQB1; some 520 for DQA1; more than 600 for DPA1; 450 to 480 for DPB1. Because of strong linkage in the cohort, a handful of DR-DQ haplotypes were treated as single units for association and clustering. Across approximately 420 genotyped donors of the cohort, an average of about 240,000 unique TCR beta nucleotide sequences per donor were sequenced, and roughly 17% of those sequences were non-productive. Study-wide findings and limitations: In a later analysis, 16,951 TCR beta sequences were associated with specific HLA alleles at a false discovery rate of 0.05. A later analysis found that HLA-associated TCR beta chains were more clonally expanded and had lower generation probabilities than equally common non-associated chains. In a later analysis, several top co-occurrence clusters were reported to appear linked to parvovirus B19, influenza, CMV and Epstein-Barr virus. Across donors, most TCR sequences were observed very rarely, whereas some public TCRs were present in many individuals. Because HLA typing was missing for some donors at each locus, association tests included only the typed subset. In a later analysis, TCR association rates were found to vary across HLA loci, with the most associated TCRs seen for DRB1 alleles and the fewest for HLA-C alleles. The presence/absence analyses assumed that sequencing depth was roughly uniform across donors, and that assumption may not be true. A later analysis found that most CMV-associated TCR beta chains appeared HLA-restricted, with HLA associations seemingly driven largely by CMV exposure. Only TCR beta chains were sequenced in this cohort, and the absence of alpha or paired-chain data limited detectable features. A cluster of highly shared sequence variants was judged likely to be a technical artifact of the sequencing pipeline. According to a later genetic analysis, donors in an Asian-associated ancestry cluster had fewer N-insertions in productive TCRs than the approximately 670-donor mean. In an earlier analysis of more than 450 of the donors, most TCR beta V segments were observed in productive rearrangements about 87% or about 30% of the time, broadly matching IMGT annotations. Linkage disequilibrium might explain the correlated functional status among segregating V segments, but an unknown experimental factor could not be ruled out. Some IMGT-functional V segments, including TRBV6-2 and TRBV6-3, could not be distinguished by the 87-base-pair reads and were therefore excluded. For the cohort, immune exposure information was limited to CMV serostatus. A further reported finding was that TCR beta sequences accurately predicted the HLA-A and HLA-B alleles for most subjects in the first cohort. A total of some 180 TCR beta chains were listed by the study as associated with cytomegalovirus. Because counts were too low, roughly 16 rarely observed V segments, including chromosome 9 orphons, were left out of the earlier analysis of 587 of the donors. When HLA alleles, especially DR and DQ, strongly co-occurred, TCR associations were difficult to assign to individual alleles. The classifier was reported to diagnose cytomegalovirus status with high specificity and sensitivity in both the original cohort and the validation cohort. V-gene and J-gene trimming of TCR beta chains was associated with a missense DCLRE1C variant in a later genetic analysis, and the association was replicated in an independent cohort. The authors suggested that the approach could potentially be extended to other disease states and immunological phenotypes. In vitro tests confirmed that three of the cytomegalovirus-associated TCR beta chains recognize cytomegalovirus antigens.

Library generation was performed with the immunoSEQ multiplex PCR assay. For the multiplex PCR, a mixture combining 60 forward primers for TCR Vbeta segments and 13 reverse primers for TCR Jbeta segments was used. Amplification of the CDR3 region of rearranged TCR beta genes was performed with a multiplex PCR assay on genomic DNA. Amplified TCR beta libraries were sequenced as 87-base-pair reads on the Illumina HiSeq System. The original methods were these. A later analysis counted around 72 million unique TCR beta chains across the 690 or so repertoires, and 10 million to 12 million of these chains were shared by at least two donors. To remove PCR and sequencing errors, raw reads were error-corrected and collapsed into unique sequences using a nearest-neighbor algorithm that merged closely related sequences. Alignment of CDR3 sequences to IMGT reference sequences was used to assign V, D and J gene segments. For a sequence to be retained, a match of at least six nucleotides was required to both a V gene segment and a J gene segment. A rearrangement counted as productive if the CDR3 had no stop codons and remained in frame with V and J, and every other rearrangement counted as non-productive. Following IMGT convention, CDR3 was defined as the stretch from the second conserved V-encoded cysteine to the conserved J-encoded phenylalanine. Sequences without an unambiguous match to a single V gene segment were excluded from the earlier analysis of 587 of the donors. In an earlier analysis of a few hundred of the donors, V segments were called functional above 56.7% productive rearrangements and were called segregating when the between-donor standard deviation exceeded 5%. A statistical classification framework was built for diagnosing cytomegalovirus status from the catalog of TCR beta chain sequences. In a later analysis, TCR nucleotide sequences were compared against IMGT/GENE-DB human TR gene sequences so that V and J genes could be assigned. The TCRdist pipeline was used in a later analysis to assign CDR3 sequences and most-parsimonious VDJ recombination scenarios. A later analysis defined each TCR beta chain by its CDR3 amino acid sequence plus V-gene family, and excluded reads lacking a unique V-gene family. To address suspected cross-contamination and a sequencing artifact, a later analysis removed 592 highly shared, low-generation-probability nucleotide sequences. For each public chain, a later analysis derived a clonal expansion index from normalized ranks of inferred template counts within each repertoire. In a later analysis, generation probabilities were computed using a VDJ recombination model fitted to out-of-frame rearrangements, and the results were checked against IGoR. In a later analysis, TCR-TCR, TCR-HLA and TCR-CMV co-occurrence was scored with hypergeometric tests, and a repertoire-size bias correction was applied to TCR pairs. To estimate false discovery rates, a later analysis permuted the HLA or CMV assignments 20 times. In a later analysis, co-occurring TCRs were grouped using DBSCAN, with TCRdist sequence similarity added in when clustering inside HLA-allele-positive subsets. Repertoires with fewer than 30,000 or more than 120,000 public chains, plus five repertoires with anomalous nucleotide sharing, were excluded from co-occurrence clustering. TCRdb stores this immuneACCESS table with in-frame sequences only. Part of the clones is absent; in the studies checked, under half of the shortfall reflects unresolved V genes, and no reason is known for the rest. The V and J calls and clone size come from that table; D and trimming were worked out from the DNA. The sample table contains 160,000 or so clones; only one count was recorded for around four fifths of them. Jointly, the top ten make up 1.3% of the sample.

The CDR3 sequence holds 14 residues, the cysteine and phenylalanine included. The kept DNA is CDR3 alone, 42 bases in frame from the first base. Reading the germline V gene gives CDR1 MDHEN and CDR2 SYDVKM. Trimming takes 6 bases off V and 5 bases off J; junction bases not matched to a gene: 4. Sequenced input: PBMCs. The TCR comes from a woman aged 50 to 65 in good health and CMV-seronegative. The chain was built from TRBV28 and TRBJ2-2; 9 nucleotides in the junction match TRBD1. CDR3 region: CASRGGQGTGELFF. The DNA is as follows: TGTGCCAGCAGGGGGGGACAGGGAACCGGGGAGCTGTTTTTT.